Detailed here is one T cell receptor (beta chain). Its target is unknown. The germline gives CDR1 PRHDT, CDR2 FYEKMQ (reference sequence). Trimming removed 5 bases from V and 5 bases from J, with 19 bases in between. The CDR3 loop spans 15 amino acids. The data belong to a study of cytomegalovirus exposure and HLA in healthy donors. General observations from the study: Later analysis showed most CMV-associated TCR beta chains appearing HLA-restricted. Compared with the roughly 700-donor mean, an Asian-associated ancestry cluster reportedly had fewer N-insertions, according to a later analysis. Presence/absence analyses took donor sequencing depth as roughly uniform. Rare TCR sequences dominated, though some public TCRs recurred in many donors.

This PCR relied on a set of 60 Vbeta primers and 13 Jbeta primers. Libraries were prepared by immunoSEQ multiplex PCR; TCRdb keeps only in-frame clonotypes and omits some of them. The repertoire holds under 200,000 clones, with 75% as singletons. The sequenced sample consisted of PBMCs. The gene calls are TRBV13 and TRBJ2-7; D is perhaps TRBD1 (6 bases). The clonotype was recovered from a woman aged 40 to 55 in good health and CMV-seropositive. Here the CDR3 DNA reads TGTGCCAGCAGCCCCCGAGGGGGTAGTTGGGACGAGCAGTACTTC. Amino acids: CASSPRGGSWDEQYF.